Shown below are 32 T cell receptor beta chains from a single sample sequenced in a study of blood T cell repertoires in COVID-19. TCRdb keeps only in-frame clones here, not all; method: immunoSEQ multiplex PCR. This table has nearly 200,000 clones, around 80% appearing once. The sample was peripheral blood. The source of these receptors is a human donor with acute or convalescent COVID-19. The donor label of this sample is uncertain.

This chain uses TRBV18 with TRBJ2-7; D possibly corresponds to TRBD1 (6 bases). CDR1 and CDR2 from the germline V gene are KGHSH and LQKENI. Deletions cut 4 bases from V and 2 bases from J, with 6 bases between. The CDR3 loop spans 12 amino acids. The CDR3, as DNA: TGTGCCAGCTCACAGGGGGCCTACGAGCAGTACTTC. Protein sequence: CASSQGAYEQYF. Variable domain in full (rest from reference TRBV18 and TRBJ2-7): NAGVMQNPRHLVRRRGQEARLRCSPMKGHSHVYWYRQLPEEGLKFMVYLQKENIIDESGMPKERFSAEFPKEGPSILRIQQVVRGDSAAYFCASSQGAYEQYFGPGTRLTVT.

The J gene is TRBJ2-1, the V gene TRBV7-2; 10 positions match TRBD1. The CDR3 is 17 amino acids. CDR1 is SGHTA, CDR2 FQGNSA, per germline. Trimming took 5 bases from V and 1 from J; bases not matched to a gene: 8. The CDR3 here is CASSPRQGAFSYNEQFF. DNA for the CDR3: TGTGCCAGCAGCCCGAGACAGGGGGCGTTTTCCTACAATGAGCAGTTCTTC.

The chain joins TRBV28 to TRBJ2-7; the match to TRBD2 covers 7 bases. CDR1 is MDHEN, CDR2 SYDVKM, per germline. This CDR3 is 16 amino acids long. V shed 5 bases, J shed 1 base, and the junction held 11 bases outside the gene matches. The CDR3 region has the DNA TGTGCCAGCAGTCCCCGGGGTAGCGGGCGATCCTACGAGCAGTACTTC. Its protein is CASSPRGSGRSYEQYF.

The CDR3 region is CAIMPGQGDYEQYF. CDR3 bases: TGTGCCATCATGCCGGGACAGGGGGACTACGAGCAGTACTTC. The chain is built from TRBV10-3 and TRBJ2-7, with TRBD1 identical over 11 bases. The V segment lost 7 bases and the J segment 3 bases; nucleotides outside the gene matches: 5. CDR1 and CDR2 from the germline V gene are ENHRY and SYGVKD. The CDR3 totals 14 residues.

The chain links TRBV4-1 to TRBJ2-2, with 10 bases aligning to TRBD1. Germline lookup yields CDR1 MGHRA and CDR2 YSYEKL. Germline trimming cut 8 bases from V and 4 bases from J; bases unmatched to any gene: 7. The CDR3 length is 15 residues. The CDR3 DNA is TGCGCCAGCCGGGTGGGGACAGGGGCCACCGGGGAGCTGTTTTTT. It specifies CASRVGTGATGELFF.

This chain links TRBV12-3 or TRBV12-4 with TRBJ1-1; D perhaps matches TRBD1 (5 bases). This CDR3 is built from 13 residues. The V gene lost 3 bases and the J gene lost 6 bases, with 11 bases spanning the gap. The CDR3 region has the DNA TGTGCCAGCAGTTTTTCCGGAGGGGCTGAAGCTTTCTTT. It is translated as CASSFSGGAEAFF.

The chain carries TRBV6-1 and TRBJ2-2; maybe TRBD1 (5 bases). The germline V gene has CDR1 MNHNS and CDR2 SASEGT. This CDR3 has 14 amino acids. Trimming removed 1 base at V and 5 bases at J, with 8 bases between. DNA for the CDR3: TGTGCCAGCAGTGAAGAGGCAGGGACCGGGGAGCTGTTTTTT. Protein sequence: CASSEEAGTGELFF.

The CDR3 DNA is TGTGCCAGCAGCTTAGTGGGAGGCGATACGCAGTATTTT. Its protein is CASSLVGGDTQYF. V gene TRBV11-3 combines with J gene TRBJ2-3, with D tentatively TRBD2 (6 bases). CDR3 length: 13 amino acids. CDR1 is SGHNT and CDR2 is YENEEA in the germline V gene. Deletions cut 1 base from V and 6 bases from J, with 8 bases between.

V usage is TRBV7-2 and J usage is TRBJ2-2, with TRBD2 identical over 9 bases. The V and J ends lost 5 bases and 7 bases, in that order; junction bases with no gene match: 5. This CDR3 has 14 amino acids. In germline, CDR1 is SGHTA, CDR2 FQGNSA. The CDR3 sequence: CASSAPSGVGELFF. For the CDR3, the DNA is TGTGCCAGCAGCGCCCCTAGCGGGGTCGGGGAGCTGTTTTTT.

The rearrangement links TRBV7-2 to TRBJ2-1; 14 bases map to TRBD2. The CDR3 loop spans 15 amino acids. The germline V gene has CDR1 SGHTA and CDR2 FQGNSA. V lost 1 base, J lost 14 bases, and 7 bases stayed unmatched. In nucleotides, the CDR3 is TGTGCCAGCAGCTTAGGGGCGACTAGCGGGAGGGAAAAGTTCTTC. Translation: CASSLGATSGREKFF. Together with reference TRBV7-2 and TRBJ2-1, the CDR3 gives the full variable domain: GAGVSQSPSNKVTEKGKDVELRCDPISGHTALYWYRQSLGQGLEFLIYFQGNSAPDKSGLPSDRFSAERTGGSVSTLTIQRTQQEDSAVYLCASSLGATSGREKFFGPGTRLTVL.

The CDR3 DNA reads TGTGCCAGCAGCCCACGACAGGGAACAGATACGCAGTATTTT. Translation gives CASSPRQGTDTQYF. J is TRBJ2-3 and V is TRBV3-1 (or the pseudogene TRBV3-2), with 7 bases lining up with TRBD1. The CDR3 totals 14 residues. Germline V gene lookup returns CDR1 LGHDT and CDR2 YNNKEL (reference sequence). Trimming cost V 4 bases and J 3 bases; bases outside gene matches: 4.

The rearrangement links TRBV28 to TRBJ2-1, with TRBD2 matching over 10 bases. CDR3 length equals 16 residues. In germline, CDR1 is MDHEN, CDR2 SYDVKM. V shed 6 bases, J shed 0 bases, and the junction held 5 bases outside the gene matches. The DNA for the CDR3 is TGTGCCAGCAGCCTATGGACTAGCGGCTCCTACAATGAGCAGTTCTTC. It translates to CASSLWTSGSYNEQFF.

The rearrangement links TRBV11-2 to TRBJ1-1, with D possibly matching TRBD1 (6 bases). The CDR3 contains 12 residues. Germline CDR1 and CDR2: SGHAT and FQNNGV. Trimming took off 5 bases at V and 11 bases at J, with 15 bases between the two ends. As DNA, the CDR3 is TGTGCCAGCAGCCAACAGACAGGACAGGCTTTCTTT. The encoded protein is CASSQQTGQAFF.

The chain combines TRBV19 with TRBJ2-7, with a possible D match to TRBD1 (5 bases). Per germline, CDR1 LNHDA and CDR2 SQIVND (reference sequence). The CDR3 is made up of 16 amino acids. Trimming took 5 bases from V and 1 from J, leaving 18 bases between them. The DNA for the CDR3 is TGTGCCAGTAGTGTCCAAGCCAGGGAAAGGTCCTACGAGCAGTACTTC. It yields the protein CASSVQARERSYEQYF.

The V call is TRBV11-3, the J call TRBJ2-2; D not certain. The CDR3 loop spans 14 amino acids. Germline assignment: CDR1 SGHNT and CDR2 YENEEA. The V end lost 5 bases, the J end lost 7 bases, and 14 bases lay between the germline ends. CDR3 sequence: CASSPGSRHGELFF. DNA of the CDR3: TGTGCCAGCAGCCCCGGGTCACGGCACGGGGAGCTGTTTTTT.

Only a few counts were recorded for this clone. The rearrangement joins TRBV30 to TRBJ2-1; 7 nucleotides line up with TRBD1. Germline CDR1 GTSNPN, CDR2 SVGIG (reference sequence). The CDR3 is 14 amino acids. Trimming at V came to 1 base and at J to 6 bases, leaving 6 bases not matched to a gene. The CDR3 spells CAWSEGAPSNEQFF. The CDR3 coding sequence is TGTGCCTGGAGTGAGGGGGCTCCCTCCAATGAGCAGTTCTTC. Using reference TRBV30 and TRBJ2-1 for the parts outside the CDR3, the full variable domain is SQTIHQWPATLVQPVGSPLSLECTVEGTSNPNLYWYRQAAGRGLQLLFYSVGIGQISSEVPQNLSASRPQDRQFILSSKKLLLSDSGFYLCAWSEGAPSNEQFFGPGTRLTVL.

The chain joins TRBV7-2 to TRBJ1-1; D uncertain. Germline V gene data show CDR1 as SGHTA and CDR2 as FQGNSA. This CDR3 has 13 amino acids. V lost 4 bases to trimming and J lost 4 bases, with 10 bases between them. The CDR3 region is CASSSPRVTEAFF. In DNA form, the CDR3 reads TGTGCCAGCAGCTCCCCTCGGGTCACTGAAGCTTTCTTT.

This clone has just one count. The chain recombines TRBV19 with TRBJ2-3; a weak D match, TRBD1 (5 bases). Per germline, CDR1 LNHDA and CDR2 SQIVND (reference sequence). The CDR3 consists of 15 residues. V shed 0 bases and J shed 7 bases, with 14 bases lying between them. The CDR3 is CASSIEGPTGNTQYF. The CDR3 DNA follows: TGTGCCAGTAGTATAGAGGGGCCGACTGGGAATACGCAGTATTTT.

The rearrangement joins TRBV6-1 to TRBJ1-5, with TRBD1 matching 11 bases. This CDR3 region has 16 residues. J lost 6 bases, V lost 4 bases, and 8 bases had no gene match. Per the germline V gene, CDR1 is MNHNS and CDR2 is SASEGT. This CDR3 reads CASSGRDRGSGQPQHF. The CDR3 DNA follows: TGTGCCAGCAGTGGAAGGGACAGGGGGTCGGGTCAGCCCCAGCATTTT.

The J gene is TRBJ2-3, the V gene TRBV7-8; TRBD2 aligns across 13 bases. Germline trimming cut 1 base from V and 6 bases from J; bases unmatched to any gene: 13. CDR1 and CDR2 from the germline V gene are SGHVS and FQNEAQ. The CDR3 is 19 amino acids. The CDR3 is CASSLEAPGLAGARDTQYF. In nucleotides, the CDR3 is TGTGCCAGCAGCTTAGAAGCCCCCGGACTAGCGGGAGCCCGGGATACGCAGTATTTT.

The chain links TRBV27 to TRBJ1-4; 11 bases agree with TRBD1. Germline V gene data show CDR1 as MNHEY and CDR2 as SMNVEV (reference sequence). The V and J ends lost 6 bases and 2 bases, in that order; junction bases with no gene match: 2. The CDR3 extends over 15 amino acids. The CDR3 nucleotides read TGTGCCAGCAGGGGACAGGGGGATACTAATGAAAAACTGTTTTTT. This translates into CASRGQGDTNEKLFF. The full variable domain, completed using reference TRBV27 and TRBJ1-4, is EAQVTQNPRYLITVTGKKLTVTCSQNMNHEYMSWYRQDPGLGLRQIYYSMNVEVTDKGDVPEGYKVSRKEKRNFPLILESPSPNQTSLYFCASRGQGDTNEKLFFGSGTQLSVL.

About this clone: A junction end diverges from the germline sequence, so it may reflect a read error. The chain carries TRBV14 and TRBJ2-1; 12 bases agree with TRBD2. CDR1 and CDR2 from the germline V gene are SGHDN and FVKESK. This CDR3 region has 14 residues. The CDR3 loop is CASSQQLAGGHRLF. The CDR3 coding sequence is TGTGCCAGCAGCCAACAACTAGCGGGAGGCCATCGGCTCTTC.

The rearrangement uses TRBV6-6 and TRBJ1-1, with TRBD1 matching over 7 bases. J lost 1 base, V lost 5 bases, and 4 bases had no gene match. Germline lookup yields CDR1 MNHNY and CDR2 SVGAGI (reference sequence). This CDR3 is built from 14 residues. CDR3 sequence: CASSPTGENTEAFF. CDR3 sequence (DNA): TGTGCCAGCAGTCCTACAGGGGAGAACACTGAAGCTTTCTTT.

The chain employs TRBV3-1 (or the pseudogene TRBV3-2) and TRBJ2-7; 13 nucleotides agree with TRBD2. J was trimmed by 6 bases and V by 4 bases; bases with no gene match: 9. Germline values: CDR1 LGHDT, CDR2 YNNKEL (reference sequence). The CDR3 has 16 amino acids. The CDR3 protein is CASSRDYTSGRVEQYF. The CDR3 DNA reads as TGTGCCAGCAGCCGGGACTACACTAGCGGGAGGGTCGAGCAGTACTTC.

This chain uses TRBV4-2 with TRBJ1-2, with D perhaps matching TRBD1 (5 bases). The germline V and J ends were trimmed by 6 bases and 0 bases, with 17 bases remaining between them. The CDR3 extends over 16 amino acids. The germline V gene encodes CDR1 LGHNA and CDR2 YNFKEQ. CDR3 sequence: CASSLQTVPANYGYTF. CDR3 nucleotides: TGTGCCAGCAGTCTCCAGACAGTCCCAGCTAACTATGGCTACACCTTC.

This chain links TRBV6-2 or TRBV6-3 with TRBJ2-6; 9 bases map to TRBD1. The CDR3 has 19 residues. Germline V lookup: CDR1 MNHEY, CDR2 SVGEGT. Losses at the gene ends were 2 bases for V and 0 bases for J; bases not matched to a gene: 8. This CDR3 is CASSYPRGQGSSGANVLTF. In DNA, the CDR3 is TGTGCCAGCAGTTACCCTCGGGGACAGGGAAGCTCTGGGGCCAACGTCCTGACTTTC.

The chain carries TRBV30 and TRBJ2-6; no clear D gene. The V end lost 8 bases, the J end lost 0 bases, and 5 bases lay between the germline ends. CDR3 size: 12 residues. CDR1 is GTSNPN, CDR2 SVGIG, per germline (reference sequence). CDR3 loop: CAEASGANVLTF. For the CDR3, the DNA is TGTGCCGAGGCCTCTGGGGCCAACGTCCTGACTTTC. Full variable domain (outside the CDR3, taken from reference TRBV30 and TRBJ2-6): SQTIHQWPATLVQPVGSPLSLECTVEGTSNPNLYWYRQAAGRGLQLLFYSVGIGQISSEVPQNLSASRPQDRQFILSSKKLLLSDSGFYLCAEASGANVLTFGAGSRLTVL.

The rearrangement links TRBV7-2 to TRBJ2-3, with D tentatively TRBD2 (6 bases). The CDR3 sequence is 14 residues long. Trimming shortened V by 10 bases and J by 0 bases, and 14 bases separated the two germline ends. The germline gives CDR1 SGHTA, CDR2 FQGNSA. The CDR3 loop reads CATRERASTDTQYF. The CDR3 bases are TGTGCCACACGGGAGCGGGCTAGCACAGATACGCAGTATTTT.

The chain uses TRBV4-2 and TRBJ1-1, with D possibly TRBD1 on 5 matching bases. The CDR3 covers 14 residues. Germline V lookup: CDR1 LGHNA, CDR2 YNFKEQ. V was pared by 0 bases and J by 8 bases, with 13 bases between. The CDR3 spells CASSQDWEGREAFF. The CDR3 DNA reads as TGTGCCAGCAGCCAAGATTGGGAGGGACGGGAAGCTTTCTTT.

The chain joins TRBV11-2 to TRBJ2-3, with a possible D match to TRBD2 (6 bases). CDR1 and CDR2 (germline): SGHAT, FQNNGV. V lost 5 bases to trimming and J lost 6 bases, with 15 bases between them. This CDR3 comprises 14 residues. CDR3 loop: CASSRERQSDTQYF. CDR3 in DNA: TGTGCCAGCAGCCGGGAGAGGCAGTCCGATACGCAGTATTTT.

The chain combines TRBV3-1 (or the pseudogene TRBV3-2) with TRBJ1-5, with 7 positions matching TRBD1. The germline V gene encodes CDR1 LGHDT and CDR2 YNNKEL (reference sequence). Unmatched junction bases numbered 7, after V lost 5 bases and J lost 0 bases. CDR3 length equals 16 residues. CDR3 sequence reads: CASSSGQTLSNQPQHF. CDR3 in DNA: TGTGCCAGCAGCTCGGGACAGACACTTAGCAATCAGCCCCAGCATTTT.

This chain uses TRBV6-5 with TRBJ2-7; the match to TRBD2 covers 13 bases. Germline assignment: CDR1 MNHEY and CDR2 SVGAGI. CDR3 size: 14 residues. Trimming cost V 4 bases and J 5 bases; bases outside gene matches: 2. The CDR3 reads CASSFGTSGNEQYF. As DNA, the CDR3 is TGTGCCAGCAGTTTTGGGACTAGCGGGAACGAGCAGTACTTC.